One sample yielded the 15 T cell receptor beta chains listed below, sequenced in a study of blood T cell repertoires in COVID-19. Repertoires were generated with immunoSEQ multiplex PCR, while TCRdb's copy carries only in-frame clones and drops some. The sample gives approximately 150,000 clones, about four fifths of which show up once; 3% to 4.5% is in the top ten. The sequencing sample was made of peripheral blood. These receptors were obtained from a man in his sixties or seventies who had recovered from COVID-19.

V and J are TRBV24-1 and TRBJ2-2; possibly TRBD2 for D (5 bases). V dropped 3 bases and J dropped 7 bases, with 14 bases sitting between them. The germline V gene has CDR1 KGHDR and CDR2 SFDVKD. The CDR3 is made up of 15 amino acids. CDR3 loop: CATSDGAVGYGELFF. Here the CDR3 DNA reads TGTGCCACCAGTGATGGAGCGGTGGGGTACGGGGAGCTGTTTTTT.

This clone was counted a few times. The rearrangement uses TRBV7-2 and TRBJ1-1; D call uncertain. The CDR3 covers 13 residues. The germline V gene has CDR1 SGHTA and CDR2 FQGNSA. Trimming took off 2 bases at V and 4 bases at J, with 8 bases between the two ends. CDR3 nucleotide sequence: TGTGCCAGCAGCTTATTAGAGTTCACTGAAGCTTTCTTT. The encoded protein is CASSLLEFTEAFF.

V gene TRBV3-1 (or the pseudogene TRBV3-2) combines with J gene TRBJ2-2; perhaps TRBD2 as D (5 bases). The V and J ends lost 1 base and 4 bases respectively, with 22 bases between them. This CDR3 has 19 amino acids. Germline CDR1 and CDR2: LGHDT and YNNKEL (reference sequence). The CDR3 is CASSQALLGQAGVTGELFF. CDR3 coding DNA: TGTGCCAGCAGCCAAGCGTTACTTGGGCAGGCCGGGGTCACCGGGGAGCTGTTTTTT.

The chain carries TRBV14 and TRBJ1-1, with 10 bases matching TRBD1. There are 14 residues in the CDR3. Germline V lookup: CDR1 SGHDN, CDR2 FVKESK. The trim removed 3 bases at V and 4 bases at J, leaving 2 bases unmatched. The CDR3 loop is CASSQRTGGTEAFF. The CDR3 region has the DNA TGTGCCAGCAGCCAGAGGACAGGGGGCACTGAAGCTTTCTTT.

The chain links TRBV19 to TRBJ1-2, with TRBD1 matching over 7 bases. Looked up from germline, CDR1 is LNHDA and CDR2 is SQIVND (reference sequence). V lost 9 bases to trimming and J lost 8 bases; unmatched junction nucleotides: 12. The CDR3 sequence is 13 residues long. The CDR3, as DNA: TGTGCCAGCCAACTACAGGGGATAGGGGGCTACACCTTC. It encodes CASQLQGIGGYTF.

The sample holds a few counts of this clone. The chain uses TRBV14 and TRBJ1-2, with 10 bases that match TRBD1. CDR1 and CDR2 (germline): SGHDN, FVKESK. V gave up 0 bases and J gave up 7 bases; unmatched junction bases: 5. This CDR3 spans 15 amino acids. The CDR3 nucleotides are TGTGCCAGCAGCCAAGAGGGGACAGGGGAGCGTGGCTACACCTTC. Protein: CASSQEGTGERGYTF.

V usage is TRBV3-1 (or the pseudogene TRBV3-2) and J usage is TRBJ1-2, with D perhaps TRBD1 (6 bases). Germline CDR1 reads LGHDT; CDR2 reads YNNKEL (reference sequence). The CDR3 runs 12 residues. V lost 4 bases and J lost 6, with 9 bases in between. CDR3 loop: CASSLSGDGYTF. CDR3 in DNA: TGTGCCAGCAGCCTTTCAGGGGATGGCTACACCTTC.

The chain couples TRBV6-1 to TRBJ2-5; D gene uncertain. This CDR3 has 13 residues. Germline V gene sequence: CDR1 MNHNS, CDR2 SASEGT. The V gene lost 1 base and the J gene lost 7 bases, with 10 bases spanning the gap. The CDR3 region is CASSEDSIGTQYF. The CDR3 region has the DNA TGTGCCAGCAGTGAAGACAGTATTGGGACCCAGTACTTC.

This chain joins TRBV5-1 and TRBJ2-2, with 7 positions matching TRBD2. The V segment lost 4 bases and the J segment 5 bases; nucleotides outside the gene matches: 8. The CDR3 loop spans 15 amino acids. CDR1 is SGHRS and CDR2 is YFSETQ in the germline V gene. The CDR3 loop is CASSQSGAETGELFF. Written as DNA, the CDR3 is TGCGCCAGCAGCCAGAGCGGGGCGGAGACCGGGGAGCTGTTTTTT.

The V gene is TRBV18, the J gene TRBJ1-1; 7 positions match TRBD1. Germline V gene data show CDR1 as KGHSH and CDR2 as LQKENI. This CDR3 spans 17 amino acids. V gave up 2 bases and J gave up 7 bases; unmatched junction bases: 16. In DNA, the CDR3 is TGTGCCAGCTCACCATTCCGAGCACAGGGGAGAACAAGTGAAGCTTTCTTT. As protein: CASSPFRAQGRTSEAFF.

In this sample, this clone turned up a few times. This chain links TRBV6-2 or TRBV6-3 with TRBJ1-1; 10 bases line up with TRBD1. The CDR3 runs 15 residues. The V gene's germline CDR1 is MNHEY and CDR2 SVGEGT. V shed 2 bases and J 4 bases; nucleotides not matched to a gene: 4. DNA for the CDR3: TGTGCCAGCAGTTACCCCGGGACAGGGGTCACTGAAGCTTTCTTT. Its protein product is CASSYPGTGVTEAFF.

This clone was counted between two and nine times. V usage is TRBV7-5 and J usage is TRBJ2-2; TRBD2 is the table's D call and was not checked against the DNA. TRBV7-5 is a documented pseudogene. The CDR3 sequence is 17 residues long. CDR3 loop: CARSLESSGRFGGELFF. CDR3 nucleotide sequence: TGTGCCAGAAGCTTAGAGAGCAGCGGGAGGTTCGGCGGGGAGCTGTTTTTT.

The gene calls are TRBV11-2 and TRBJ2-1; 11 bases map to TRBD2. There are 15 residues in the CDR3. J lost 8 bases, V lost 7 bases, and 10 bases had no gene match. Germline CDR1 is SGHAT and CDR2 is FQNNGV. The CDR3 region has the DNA TGTGCCAGCAAATTAGCGGGAGGGCCGGGGGATGAGCAGTTCTTC. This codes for CASKLAGGPGDEQFF. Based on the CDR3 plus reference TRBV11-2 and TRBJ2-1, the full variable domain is EAGVAQSPRYKIIEKRQSVAFWCNPISGHATLYWYQQILGQGPKLLIQFQNNGVVDDSQLPKDRFSAERLKGVDSTLKIQPAKLEDSAVYLCASKLAGGPGDEQFFGPGTRLTVL.

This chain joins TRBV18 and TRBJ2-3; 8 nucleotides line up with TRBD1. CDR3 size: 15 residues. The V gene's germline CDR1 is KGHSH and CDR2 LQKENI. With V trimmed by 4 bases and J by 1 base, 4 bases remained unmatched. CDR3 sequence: CASSLGQGGTDTQYF. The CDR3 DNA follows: TGTGCCAGCTCACTAGGACAGGGTGGCACAGATACGCAGTATTTT. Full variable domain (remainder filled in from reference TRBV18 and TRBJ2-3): NAGVMQNPRHLVRRRGQEARLRCSPMKGHSHVYWYRQLPEEGLKFMVYLQKENIIDESGMPKERFSAEFPKEGPSILRIQQVVRGDSAAYFCASSLGQGGTDTQYFGPGTRLTVL.

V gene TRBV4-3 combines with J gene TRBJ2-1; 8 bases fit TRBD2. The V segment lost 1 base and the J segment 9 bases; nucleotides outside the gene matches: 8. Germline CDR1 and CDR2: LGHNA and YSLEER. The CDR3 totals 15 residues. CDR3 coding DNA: TGCGCCAGCAGCCAAGGTTCGGGAGGGCCCGGTGAGCAGTTCTTC. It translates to CASSQGSGGPGEQFF.